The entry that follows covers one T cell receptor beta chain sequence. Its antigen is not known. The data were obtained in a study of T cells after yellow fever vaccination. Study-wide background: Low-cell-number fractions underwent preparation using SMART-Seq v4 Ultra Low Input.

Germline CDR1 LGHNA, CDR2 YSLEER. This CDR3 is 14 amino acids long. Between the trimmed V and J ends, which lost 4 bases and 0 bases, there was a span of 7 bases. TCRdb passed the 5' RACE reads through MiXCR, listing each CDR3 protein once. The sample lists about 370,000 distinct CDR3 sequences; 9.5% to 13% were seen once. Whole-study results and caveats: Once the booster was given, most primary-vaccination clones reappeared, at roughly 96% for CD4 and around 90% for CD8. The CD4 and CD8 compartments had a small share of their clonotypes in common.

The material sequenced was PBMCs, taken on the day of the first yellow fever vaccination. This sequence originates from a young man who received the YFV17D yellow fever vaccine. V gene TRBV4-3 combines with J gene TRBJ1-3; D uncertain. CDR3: CASSPKNSGNTIYF. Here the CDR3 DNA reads TGCGCCAGCAGCCCTAAGAACTCTGGAAACACCATATATTTT.